The 9 T cell receptor beta chains reported below all come from one sample, sequenced in a study of OX40 agonist ivuxolimab in advanced cancers. Profiling relied on immunoSEQ multiplex PCR, and the TCRdb table lists in-frame clones only, not all of them. The top ten hold around 1.5% of the sample, which has around 93,000 clones, approximately 87% seen once. Material: CD4+ or CD8+ T cells sorted from blood, obtained in a trial of the OX40 agonist ivuxolimab. Source of these receptors: an adult with an advanced solid tumor such as melanoma, head and neck, liver or kidney cancer.

The V call is TRBV19, the J call TRBJ2-1, with 12 bases that match TRBD2. Germline assignment: CDR1 LNHDA and CDR2 SQIVND (reference sequence). This CDR3 is built from 17 residues. Trimming at V came to 1 base and at J to 4 bases, leaving 5 bases not matched to a gene. This CDR3 is CASSIVPGTSGYNEQFF. CDR3 nucleotides: TGTGCCAGTAGTATAGTCCCCGGGACTAGCGGGTACAATGAGCAGTTCTTC.

This chain links TRBV7-2 with TRBJ2-3, with 7 nucleotides matching TRBD1. The J segment lost 9 bases and the V segment lost 6 bases, leaving 12 bases of the junction unmatched. The CDR3 loop spans 14 amino acids. The V gene's germline CDR1 is SGHTA and CDR2 FQGNSA. The CDR3 here is CASRRPTDRETQYF. The CDR3 DNA reads TGTGCCAGCAGACGACCCACTGACAGGGAAACGCAGTATTTT.

The chain links TRBV5-1 to TRBJ2-3; D remains ambiguous. CDR1 is SGHRS, CDR2 YFSETQ, per germline. Between the trimmed V and J ends, which lost 4 bases and 4 bases, there was a span of 10 bases. This CDR3 comprises 13 residues. The CDR3 coding sequence is TGCGCCAGCAGCCCACCAGGTTCAGATACGCAGTATTTT. This gives the protein CASSPPGSDTQYF. The complete variable domain, with remaining parts taken from reference TRBV5-1 and TRBJ2-3, reads KAGVTQTPRYLIKTRGQQVTLSCSPISGHRSVSWYQQTPGQGLQFLFEYFSETQRNKGNFPGRFSGRQFSNSRSEMNVSTLELGDSALYLCASSPPGSDTQYFGPGTRLTVL.

The V gene is TRBV11-2, the J gene TRBJ1-3; perhaps TRBD1 as D (6 bases). V was shortened by 5 bases and J by 1 base, with 9 bases between the two germline ends. This CDR3 is built from 14 residues. Germline assignment: CDR1 SGHAT and CDR2 FQNNGV. CDR3 coding DNA: TGTGCCAGCAGCCAACAGGGTTCTGGAAACACCATATATTTT. Protein: CASSQQGSGNTIYF.

The chain links TRBV6-5 to TRBJ2-1; TRBD2 agrees at 8 bases. CDR3 length: 14 residues. Germline assignment: CDR1 MNHEY and CDR2 SVGAGI. The ends lost 2 bases at V and 6 bases at J; junction bases unmatched: 3. The CDR3 DNA sequence: TGTGCCAGCAGTTACGGGACTAGAGCCAATGAGCAGTTCTTC. It yields the protein CASSYGTRANEQFF.

The chain links TRBV15 to TRBJ1-2, with 7 bases that match TRBD1. Losses at the gene ends were 3 bases for V and 8 bases for J; bases not matched to a gene: 15. There are 16 residues in the CDR3. CDR1 and CDR2 from the germline V gene are LNHNV and YYDKDF (reference sequence). DNA for the CDR3: TGTGCCACCAGCAGCGCCCACGCCGGGACAGCGCTGGGCTACACCTTC. Translated, it gives CATSSAHAGTALGYTF.

V and J are TRBV7-9 and TRBJ1-2, with TRBD1 as a possible D gene (5 bases). The CDR3 runs 14 residues. V dropped 5 bases and J dropped 8 bases, with 18 bases sitting between them. From germline, CDR1 is SEHNR and CDR2 FQNEAQ (reference sequence). For the CDR3, the DNA is TGTGCCAGCAGCCCGGGCGACAGCCGCCAGGGCTACACCTTC. It codes for CASSPGDSRQGYTF.

The CDR3 DNA is TGTGCCAGCAGCTTAGTACCCCTGCCGGGGGAAGGGACTGAAGCTTTCTTT. It codes for CASSLVPLPGEGTEAFF. The chain recombines TRBV7-9 with TRBJ1-1; possible D gene TRBD1, 5 bases. Germline V gene sequence: CDR1 SEHNR, CDR2 FQNEAQ (reference sequence). The V gene lost 1 base and the J gene lost 5 bases, with 20 bases spanning the gap. CDR3 length: 17 amino acids.

This chain uses TRBV7-2 with TRBJ2-7; 9 bases are a match to TRBD2. Trimming took 1 base from V and 2 from J; bases not matched to a gene: 0. CDR1 and CDR2 from the germline V gene are SGHTA and FQGNSA. The CDR3 extends over 14 amino acids. The CDR3 loop reads CASSLGGGAYEQYF. The DNA for the CDR3 is TGTGCCAGCAGCTTAGGCGGGGGGGCCTACGAGCAGTACTTC.